This is a list of T cell receptor beta chains from one sample in a study of CD8 T cells in Susac syndrome. One entry per CDR3 protein results from TCRdb running MiXCR on the immunoSEQ multiplex PCR reads. The table shows about 83,000 distinct CDR3 sequences, with roughly 95% occurring only once. Sequenced material: CD8+ T cells from PBMCs. The receptors originated from a human donor with Susac syndrome. CDR3s include the opening cysteine and the closing phenylalanine or tryptophan. The order of the fields is CDR3 length, clone size, V gene, J gene, D gene, CDR3 protein, CDR3 DNA. D genes are given only for firm matches. Only part of the rows carry a size: once, few, many, or a class if the clone is expanded.

CDR3 length: 12
clone size: -
V gene: TRBV20-1
J gene: TRBJ1-5
D gene: -
CDR3 protein: CSARGENQPQHF
CDR3 DNA: TGCAGTGCTAGAGGGGAGAATCAGCCCCAGCATTTT

CDR3 length: 13
clone size: -
V gene: TRBV12-3/TRBV12-4
J gene: TRBJ2-7
D gene: TRBD2
CDR3 protein: CASSTGTSYEQYF
CDR3 DNA: TGTGCCAGCAGTACCGGGACTAGCTACGAGCAGTACTTC

CDR3 length: 13
clone size: -
V gene: TRBV11-2
J gene: TRBJ2-7
D gene: -
CDR3 protein: CASSPGTTYEQYF
CDR3 DNA: TGTGCCAGCAGCCCAGGGACGACCTACGAGCAGTACTTC

CDR3 length: 14
clone size: once
V gene: TRBV7-2
J gene: TRBJ2-5
D gene: -
CDR3 protein: CASSLGVGWETQYF
CDR3 DNA: TGTGCCAGCAGCTTAGGGGTAGGATGGGAGACCCAGTACTTC

CDR3 length: 15
clone size: -
V gene: TRBV29-1
J gene: TRBJ2-1
D gene: -
CDR3 protein: CSVGQSLSSYNEQFF
CDR3 DNA: TGCAGCGTAGGACAGTCCTTAAGCTCCTACAATGAGCAGTTCTTC

CDR3 length: 15
clone size: -
V gene: TRBV4-3
J gene: TRBJ1-2
D gene: -
CDR3 protein: CASSQGTGANYGYTF
CDR3 DNA: TGCGCCAGCAGCCAGGGGACTGGAGCTAACTATGGCTACACCTTC

CDR3 length: 15
clone size: -
V gene: TRBV27
J gene: TRBJ2-5
D gene: -
CDR3 protein: CASSSLGGVRETQYF
CDR3 DNA: TGTGCCAGCAGTTCCTTAGGGGGGGTGAGAGAGACCCAGTACTTC

CDR3 length: 11
clone size: -
V gene: TRBV6-2/TRBV6-3
J gene: TRBJ2-7
D gene: -
CDR3 protein: CASSYSSEQYF
CDR3 DNA: TGTGCCAGCAGTTACTCTAGCGAGCAGTACTTC

CDR3 length: 14
clone size: -
V gene: TRBV9
J gene: TRBJ1-5
D gene: -
CDR3 protein: CASSVRKTGQPQHF
CDR3 DNA: TGTGCCAGCAGCGTGAGAAAGACCGGTCAGCCCCAGCATTTT

CDR3 length: 11
clone size: -
V gene: TRBV29-1
J gene: TRBJ2-7
D gene: TRBD1
CDR3 protein: CSVGQAYEQYF
CDR3 DNA: TGCAGCGTGGGACAGGCCTACGAGCAGTACTTC

CDR3 length: 18
clone size: -
V gene: TRBV2
J gene: TRBJ1-5
D gene: -
CDR3 protein: CASKLRGSFDYSNQPQHF
CDR3 DNA: TGTGCCAGCAAGCTCCGGGGCTCTTTCGATTATAGCAATCAGCCCCAGCATTTT

CDR3 length: 15
clone size: -
V gene: TRBV4-3
J gene: TRBJ2-3
D gene: TRBD1
CDR3 protein: CASSQDLGQGDTQYF
CDR3 DNA: TGCGCCAGCAGCCAAGATCTGGGACAGGGGGATACGCAGTATTTT

CDR3 length: 14
clone size: once
V gene: TRBV5-5
J gene: TRBJ2-3
D gene: -
CDR3 protein: CASSLLKGTDTQYF
CDR3 DNA: TGTGCCAGCAGCTTGCTGAAGGGCACAGATACGCAGTATTTT

CDR3 length: 13
clone size: few
V gene: TRBV19
J gene: TRBJ1-1
D gene: -
CDR3 protein: CASSISVNTEAFF
CDR3 DNA: TGTGCCAGTAGTATTTCCGTGAACACTGAAGCTTTCTTT

CDR3 length: 13
clone size: -
V gene: TRBV28
J gene: TRBJ1-2
D gene: -
CDR3 protein: CASSLGGQDGYTF
CDR3 DNA: TGTGCCAGCAGTTTAGGGGGGCAGGATGGCTACACCTTC

CDR3 length: 16
clone size: -
V gene: TRBV7-8
J gene: TRBJ2-1
D gene: -
CDR3 protein: CASSLEQRGSYNEQFF
CDR3 DNA: TGTGCCAGCAGCTTAGAGCAAAGGGGGTCCTACAATGAGCAGTTCTTC

CDR3 length: 15
clone size: -
V gene: TRBV10-3
J gene: TRBJ2-1
D gene: -
CDR3 protein: CAIRPGSGAYNEQFF
CDR3 DNA: TGTGCCATCCGGCCAGGGAGTGGGGCCTACAATGAGCAGTTCTTC

CDR3 length: 17
clone size: -
V gene: TRBV2
J gene: TRBJ2-1
D gene: TRBD2
CDR3 protein: CASSAGTSGRRYNEQFF
CDR3 DNA: TGTGCCAGCAGTGCCGGGACTAGCGGGAGGCGGTACAATGAGCAGTTCTTC

CDR3 length: 15
clone size: -
V gene: TRBV12-3/TRBV12-4
J gene: TRBJ2-7
D gene: TRBD1
CDR3 protein: CASSDRDRGPYEQYF
CDR3 DNA: TGTGCCAGCAGCGACCGGGACAGGGGCCCCTACGAGCAGTACTTC

CDR3 length: 11
clone size: -
V gene: TRBV7-9
J gene: TRBJ2-7
D gene: -
CDR3 protein: CASSPGPEQYF
CDR3 DNA: TGTGCCAGCAGCCCCGGTCCCGAGCAGTACTTC

CDR3 length: 14
clone size: -
V gene: TRBV29-1
J gene: TRBJ2-7
D gene: TRBD1
CDR3 protein: CSVDTGTGAYEQYF
CDR3 DNA: TGCAGCGTCGACACCGGGACAGGGGCCTACGAGCAGTACTTC

CDR3 length: 14
clone size: -
V gene: TRBV5-1
J gene: TRBJ2-1
D gene: TRBD2
CDR3 protein: CASSPLTSQLEQFF
CDR3 DNA: TGCGCCAGCAGCCCCCTGACTAGCCAGCTTGAGCAGTTCTTC

CDR3 length: 13
clone size: -
V gene: TRBV4-1
J gene: TRBJ2-1
D gene: -
CDR3 protein: CASSQDLYNEQFF
CDR3 DNA: TGCGCCAGCAGCCAAGATCTGTACAATGAGCAGTTCTTC

CDR3 length: 12
clone size: -
V gene: TRBV27
J gene: TRBJ1-2
D gene: TRBD1
CDR3 protein: CASSRDRIGYTF
CDR3 DNA: TGTGCCAGCAGTCGGGACAGGATTGGCTACACCTTC

CDR3 length: 18
clone size: -
V gene: TRBV3-1
J gene: TRBJ2-6
D gene: -
CDR3 protein: CASSQVLGPQGLSNVLTF
CDR3 DNA: TGTGCCAGCAGCCAAGTTCTCGGACCACAGGGATTGTCCAACGTCCTGACTTTC

CDR3 length: 17
clone size: once
V gene: TRBV6-1
J gene: TRBJ1-4
D gene: -
CDR3 protein: CASRTTSIMVGDEKLFF
CDR3 DNA: TGTGCCAGCAGGACCACCTCCATTATGGTAGGGGATGAAAAACTGTTTTTT

CDR3 length: 14
clone size: -
V gene: TRBV15
J gene: TRBJ2-1
D gene: -
CDR3 protein: CATSRPEAGLEQFF
CDR3 DNA: TGTGCCACCAGCAGACCCGAGGCGGGGCTTGAGCAGTTCTTC

CDR3 length: 13
clone size: -
V gene: TRBV27
J gene: TRBJ1-1
D gene: -
CDR3 protein: CASGFVTASEAFF
CDR3 DNA: TGTGCCAGCGGCTTTGTGACAGCCTCTGAAGCTTTCTTT

CDR3 length: 15
clone size: -
V gene: TRBV7-8
J gene: TRBJ1-5
D gene: TRBD1
CDR3 protein: CASSLTGEGNQPQHF
CDR3 DNA: TGTGCCAGCAGTTTGACAGGGGAGGGCAATCAGCCCCAGCATTTT

CDR3 length: 13
clone size: -
V gene: TRBV20-1
J gene: TRBJ1-5
D gene: -
CDR3 protein: CSASPKANQPQHF
CDR3 DNA: TGCAGTGCTAGCCCAAAGGCTAATCAGCCCCAGCATTTT

CDR3 length: 15
clone size: -
V gene: TRBV11-2
J gene: TRBJ2-7
D gene: -
CDR3 protein: CASSLGLTGSYEQYF
CDR3 DNA: TGTGCCAGCAGCTTAGGTCTCACAGGTTCCTACGAGCAGTACTTC

CDR3 length: 16
clone size: -
V gene: TRBV15
J gene: TRBJ2-5
D gene: TRBD1
CDR3 protein: CATSPGQGGLRETQYF
CDR3 DNA: TGTGCCACAAGCCCGGGACAGGGAGGATTACGGGAGACCCAGTACTTC

CDR3 length: 15
clone size: once
V gene: TRBV7-9
J gene: TRBJ2-5
D gene: -
CDR3 protein: CASSPAGRNQETQYF
CDR3 DNA: TGTGCCAGCAGCCCCGCCGGACGGAACCAAGAGACCCAGTACTTC

CDR3 length: 11
clone size: -
V gene: TRBV29-1
J gene: TRBJ1-2
D gene: -
CDR3 protein: CSGQGPYGYTF
CDR3 DNA: TGCAGCGGCCAGGGGCCCTATGGCTACACCTTC

CDR3 length: 15
clone size: -
V gene: TRBV2
J gene: TRBJ2-2
D gene: TRBD1
CDR3 protein: CASTPGQGATGELFF
CDR3 DNA: TGTGCCAGCACTCCGGGACAGGGGGCTACCGGGGAGCTGTTTTTT

CDR3 length: 16
clone size: once
V gene: TRBV6-1
J gene: TRBJ2-6
D gene: -
CDR3 protein: CASMVRAASGANVLTF
CDR3 DNA: TGTGCCAGCATGGTAAGGGCGGCCTCTGGGGCCAACGTCCTGACTTTC

CDR3 length: 12
clone size: -
V gene: TRBV20-1
J gene: TRBJ2-3
D gene: -
CDR3 protein: CSARGRTDTQYF
CDR3 DNA: TGCAGTGCTAGGGGGCGCACAGATACGCAGTATTTT

CDR3 length: 14
clone size: -
V gene: TRBV29-1
J gene: TRBJ1-4
D gene: -
CDR3 protein: CSVSRTGANEKLFF
CDR3 DNA: TGCAGCGTTTCTAGGACCGGGGCTAATGAAAAACTGTTTTTT

CDR3 length: 19
clone size: -
V gene: TRBV20-1
J gene: TRBJ2-5
D gene: TRBD2
CDR3 protein: CSARDRSLAGLGPQETQYF
CDR3 DNA: TGCAGTGCTAGAGATCGGTCTCTAGCGGGGCTAGGGCCACAAGAGACCCAGTACTTC

CDR3 length: 14
clone size: -
V gene: TRBV20-1
J gene: TRBJ1-3
D gene: -
CDR3 protein: CSAPKKETGNTIYF
CDR3 DNA: TGCAGTGCTCCGAAGAAGGAGACTGGAAACACCATATATTTT

CDR3 length: 13
clone size: -
V gene: TRBV5-6
J gene: TRBJ2-1
D gene: TRBD2
CDR3 protein: CASSLGLAGAQFF
CDR3 DNA: TGTGCCAGCAGCCTGGGACTAGCGGGAGCTCAGTTCTTC

CDR3 length: 14
clone size: -
V gene: TRBV6-5
J gene: TRBJ2-7
D gene: -
CDR3 protein: CASARLGDTYEQYF
CDR3 DNA: TGTGCCAGCGCAAGACTCGGGGATACGTACGAGCAGTACTTC

CDR3 length: 16
clone size: -
V gene: TRBV20-1
J gene: TRBJ2-2
D gene: TRBD2
CDR3 protein: CSARGYSGSGTGELFF
CDR3 DNA: TGCAGTGCTAGAGGATATAGCGGGAGTGGCACCGGGGAGCTGTTTTTT